The 11 T cell receptor beta chains in this list originate from one sample, sequenced in a study of STAT5B mutations in CD4+ large granular lymphocyte leukemia. Some clones are missing from TCRdb's copy, which holds only in-frame ones; the method was immunoSEQ multiplex PCR. This table has around 30,000 clones, under 80% appearing once. Sequenced sample: CD4+ T cells from blood buffy coats. Every receptor here comes from a human donor in good health.

V gene TRBV30 combines with J gene TRBJ2-1; 7 bases agree with TRBD2. CDR3 length equals 14 residues. J was trimmed by 6 bases and V by 4 bases; bases with no gene match: 9. CDR1 and CDR2 (germline): GTSNPN, SVGIG (reference sequence). The CDR3 sequence: CAWTTGTTFNEQFF. In DNA form, the CDR3 reads TGTGCCTGGACAACCGGGACTACCTTCAATGAGCAGTTCTTC.

This clone was detected once. The chain couples TRBV28 to TRBJ1-5; tentative D call: TRBD1 (6 bases). The V end lost 2 bases, the J end lost 4 bases, and 12 bases lay between the germline ends. Germline loops: CDR1 MDHEN, CDR2 SYDVKM. CDR3 length: 15 amino acids. The CDR3 DNA reads TGTGCCAGCAGTTTACGGGGAGGGGGGAATCAGCCCCAGCATTTT. Translated: CASSLRGGGNQPQHF.

V gene TRBV19 combines with J gene TRBJ1-1, with 10 bases aligning to TRBD1. The CDR3 is 14 residues long. The trim removed 7 bases at V and 4 bases at J, leaving 6 bases unmatched. The germline CDR1 and CDR2 sequences are LNHDA and SQIVND (reference sequence). The DNA of the CDR3 is TGTGCCAGTAAACGACAGGGGGCTGGCACTGAAGCTTTCTTT. It specifies CASKRQGAGTEAFF.

The genes are TRBV4-3 and TRBJ1-6, with D possibly TRBD1 on 6 matching bases. Trimming took 0 bases from V and 10 from J, leaving 19 bases between them. The CDR3 contains 17 residues. Germline lookup yields CDR1 LGHNA and CDR2 YSLEER. The CDR3 protein is CASSQESGVGGRSPLHF. For the CDR3, the DNA is TGCGCCAGCAGCCAAGAAAGTGGTGTAGGGGGGAGATCACCCCTCCACTTT.

Only one count was recorded for this clone. The chain couples TRBV4-2 to TRBJ2-7, with 14 bases fitting TRBD2. CDR1 and CDR2 (germline): LGHNA, YNFKEQ. The CDR3 has 18 residues. The trim removed 5 bases at V and 1 base at J, leaving 10 bases unmatched. DNA for the CDR3: TGTGCCAGCAGCATATTGACTAGCGGGAGGGCCGGGTCCTACGAGCAGTACTTC. It translates to CASSILTSGRAGSYEQYF.

Of note for this clone: Other nucleotide sequences in the sample specify the same CDR3. The rearrangement links TRBV19 to TRBJ1-5; D remains ambiguous. The V gene's germline CDR1 is LNHDA and CDR2 SQIVND (reference sequence). The CDR3 contains 13 residues. V lost 0 bases to trimming and J lost 7 bases, with 7 bases between them. CDR3 in amino acids: CASSIDLGQPQHF. The CDR3 DNA reads as TGTGCCAGTAGTATAGATCTAGGCCAGCCCCAGCATTTT.

The chain uses TRBV30 and TRBJ1-1, with 8 bases aligning to TRBD1. The CDR3 is made up of 15 amino acids. Germline trimming cut 4 bases from V and 2 bases from J; bases unmatched to any gene: 9. CDR1 and CDR2 (germline): GTSNPN, SVGIG (reference sequence). The CDR3 region has the DNA TGTGCCTGGACGCCAGGGGACAGGACTAACACTGAAGCTTTCTTT. It codes for CAWTPGDRTNTEAFF.

This chain links TRBV6-6 with TRBJ2-7; 7 bases match TRBD2. The CDR3 extends over 15 amino acids. The V gene's germline CDR1 is MNHNY and CDR2 SVGAGI (reference sequence). The V gene end was trimmed by 4 bases and the J gene end by 5 bases; junction bases not matched to a gene: 11. The CDR3: CASSSQGIGRDEQYF. CDR3 coding DNA: TGTGCCAGCAGTTCCCAAGGGATAGGGAGGGACGAGCAGTACTTC.

The chain recombines TRBV6-1 with TRBJ1-6, with D uncertain. The CDR3 sequence is 16 residues long. The V end lost 1 base, the J end lost 0 bases, and 7 bases lay between the germline ends. CDR1 MNHNS and CDR2 SASEGT come from the germline V gene. CDR3 DNA: TGTGCCAGCAGTGAAGATAGGGCCTCCTATAATTCACCCCTCCACTTT. It encodes CASSEDRASYNSPLHF.

Points on this clone: The same CDR3 is also encoded by other DNA sequences in this sample. V usage is TRBV5-6 and J usage is TRBJ2-3; D is unresolved. Germline assignment: CDR1 SGHDT and CDR2 YYEEEE. The V gene lost 0 bases and the J gene lost 2 bases, with 7 bases spanning the gap. The length of the CDR3 is 14 residues. CDR3 bases: TGTGCCAGCAGCTTGGCCACTTCCACAGATACGCAGTATTTT. This sequence encodes CASSLATSTDTQYF. The full variable domain, in which reference TRBV5-6 and TRBJ2-3 provide the parts outside the CDR3, is DAGVTQSPTHLIKTRGQQVTLRCSPKSGHDTVSWYQQALGQGPQFIFQYYEEEERQRGNFPDRFSGHQFPNYSSELNVNALLLGDSALYLCASSLATSTDTQYFGPGTRLTVL.

V usage is TRBV11-3 and J usage is TRBJ2-3; 12 bases agree with TRBD2. Germline V gene data show CDR1 as SGHNT and CDR2 as YENEEA. CDR3 length equals 14 residues. Trimming took 4 bases from V and 7 from J; bases not matched to a gene: 3. The CDR3 protein is CASSSGLAGNTQYF. Here the CDR3 DNA reads TGTGCCAGCAGCTCCGGACTAGCGGGGAATACGCAGTATTTT.